The rows below give T cell receptor beta chains drawn from one sample of a study of T cells in Graves' hyperthyroidism and ophthalmopathy. MiXCR, run by TCRdb on the multiplex PCR reads, gives a single entry per CDR3 protein. The sample holds roughly 550,000 distinct CDR3 sequences; 16% are singletons and the top ten take about 31%. What was sequenced was blood. These receptors were obtained from a woman aged 25 to 39 with Graves' ophthalmopathy. The CDR3 runs from the conserved cysteine through the conserved F or W.

TRBJ2-3,TRBV4-3,CASSEEGLRGTQYF
TRBJ2-7,TRBV28,CASSPRPHRSYEQYF
TRBJ2-1,TRBV7-2,CASSIGGTSGIYNEQFF
TRBJ1-6,TRBV27,CASSGGNRSPLHF
TRBJ2-5,TRBV6-1,CASSPGGNSKETQYF
TRBJ2-3,TRBV2,CASTGRWTDTQYF
TRBJ2-7,TRBV12-3/TRBV12-4,CASRGGTSVSRSSYEQYF
TRBJ2-1,TRBV20-1,CSASGVISGSNEQFF
TRBJ2-1,TRBV20-1,CSARGPGRSNEQFF
TRBJ2-7,TRBV30,CAWSVLTYEQYF
TRBJ2-1,TRBV2,CANTTYYNEQFF
TRBJ2-7,TRBV4-2,CASSQEGLAGGTCEQYF
TRBJ2-5,TRBV3-1,CASSQRPDRAYQETQYF
TRBJ2-5,TRBV3-1,CASSQEGLAVQETQYF
TRBJ2-3,TRBV12-3/TRBV12-4,CASSWFTADTQYF
TRBJ1-2,TRBV27,CASSLSSDRVGGYTF
TRBJ1-4,TRBV28,CASSPPDRTTNEKLFF
TRBJ2-3,TRBV9,CASSVAGGEGADTQYF
TRBJ2-5,TRBV10-3,CAISSTGGSGETQYF
TRBJ1-5,TRBV12-3/TRBV12-4,CASSLGLGDQPQHF
TRBJ2-2,TRBV6-5,CASSYRTVANTGELFF
TRBJ2-7,TRBV6-2/TRBV6-3,CASSYSTAYEQYF
TRBJ2-3,TRBV7-9,CASSLPHGLGTDTQYF
TRBJ2-1,TRBV29-1,CSVSPGGGQFF
TRBJ1-3,TRBV10-3,CAINDRVGGNTIYF
TRBJ2-3,TRBV7-8,CASSPTSGRVDTQYF
TRBJ2-1,TRBV7-6,CASSNTMDGYNEQFF